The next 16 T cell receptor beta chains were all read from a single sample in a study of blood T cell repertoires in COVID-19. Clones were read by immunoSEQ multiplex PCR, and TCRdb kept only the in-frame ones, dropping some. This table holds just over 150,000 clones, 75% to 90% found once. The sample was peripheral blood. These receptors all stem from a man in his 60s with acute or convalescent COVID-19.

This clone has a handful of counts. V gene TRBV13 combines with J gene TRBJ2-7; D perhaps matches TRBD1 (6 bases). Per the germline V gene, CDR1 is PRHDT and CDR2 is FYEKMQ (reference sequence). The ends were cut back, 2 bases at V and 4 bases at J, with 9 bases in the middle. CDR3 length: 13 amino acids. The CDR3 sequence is CASSLRGQYEQYF. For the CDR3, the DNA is TGTGCCAGCAGCTTAAGAGGACAGTACGAGCAGTACTTC. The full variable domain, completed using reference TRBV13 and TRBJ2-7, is AAGVIQSPRHLIKEKRETATLKCYPIPRHDTVYWYQQGPGQDPQFLISFYEKMQSDKGSIPDRFSAQQFSDYHSELNMSSLELGDSALYFCASSLRGQYEQYFGPGTRLTVT.

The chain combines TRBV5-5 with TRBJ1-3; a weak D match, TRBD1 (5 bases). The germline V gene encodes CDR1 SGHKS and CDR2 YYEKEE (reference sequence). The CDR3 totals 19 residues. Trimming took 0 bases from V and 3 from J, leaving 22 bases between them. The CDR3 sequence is CASSLADLRPGLIGNTIYF. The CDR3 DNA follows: TGTGCCAGCAGCTTGGCCGACCTACGACCAGGGCTTATTGGAAACACCATATATTTT.

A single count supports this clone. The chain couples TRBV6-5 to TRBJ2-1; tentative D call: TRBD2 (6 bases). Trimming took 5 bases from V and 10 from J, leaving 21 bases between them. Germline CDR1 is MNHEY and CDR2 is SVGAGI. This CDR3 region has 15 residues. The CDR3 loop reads CASSIQVSSSGEQFF. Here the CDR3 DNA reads TGTGCCAGCAGTATACAGGTTTCGAGCAGCGGGGAGCAGTTCTTC.

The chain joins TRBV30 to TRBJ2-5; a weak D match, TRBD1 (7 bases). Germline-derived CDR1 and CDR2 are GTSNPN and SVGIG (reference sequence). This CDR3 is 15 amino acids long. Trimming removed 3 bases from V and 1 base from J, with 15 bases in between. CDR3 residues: CAWREGPGGQETQYF. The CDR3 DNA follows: TGTGCCTGGAGGGAGGGCCCAGGGGGCCAAGAGACCCAGTACTTC.

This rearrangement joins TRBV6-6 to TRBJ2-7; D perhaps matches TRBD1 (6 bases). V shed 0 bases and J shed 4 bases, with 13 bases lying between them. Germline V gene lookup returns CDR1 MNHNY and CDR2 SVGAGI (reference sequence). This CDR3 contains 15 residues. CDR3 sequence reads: CASSYSFQGTYEQYF. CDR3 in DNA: TGTGCCAGCAGTTACTCGTTTCAGGGGACGTACGAGCAGTACTTC.

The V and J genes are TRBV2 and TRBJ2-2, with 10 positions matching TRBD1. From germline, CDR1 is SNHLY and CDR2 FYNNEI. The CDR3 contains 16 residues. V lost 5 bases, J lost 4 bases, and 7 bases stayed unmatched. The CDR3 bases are TGTGCCAGCAGTTACCCGGGACAGGGGACCACCGGGGAGCTGTTTTTT. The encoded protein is CASSYPGQGTTGELFF.

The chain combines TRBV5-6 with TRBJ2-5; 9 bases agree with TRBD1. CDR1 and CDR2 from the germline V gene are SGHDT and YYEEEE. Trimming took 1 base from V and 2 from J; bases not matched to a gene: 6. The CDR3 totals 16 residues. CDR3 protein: CASSLTGGWGQETQYF. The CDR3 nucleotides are TGTGCCAGCAGCTTGACAGGGGGCTGGGGGCAAGAGACCCAGTACTTC.

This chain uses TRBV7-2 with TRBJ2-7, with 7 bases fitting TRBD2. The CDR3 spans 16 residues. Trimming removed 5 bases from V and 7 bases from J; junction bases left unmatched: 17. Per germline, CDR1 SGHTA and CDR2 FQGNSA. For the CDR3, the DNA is TGTGCCAGCAGCGATAGCACGGCCCGGGGCGGGGGAGAGCAGTACTTC. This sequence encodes CASSDSTARGGGEQYF.

This CDR3 is CASAQGGTSGNTIYF. The CDR3 DNA reads as TGCGCCAGCGCCCAGGGGGGTACCTCTGGAAACACCATATATTTT. This chain connects TRBV5-1 to TRBJ1-3; 7 positions agree with TRBD1. The CDR3 extends over 15 amino acids. Trimming removed 7 bases from V and 0 bases from J; junction bases left unmatched: 7. Germline lookup yields CDR1 SGHRS and CDR2 YFSETQ.

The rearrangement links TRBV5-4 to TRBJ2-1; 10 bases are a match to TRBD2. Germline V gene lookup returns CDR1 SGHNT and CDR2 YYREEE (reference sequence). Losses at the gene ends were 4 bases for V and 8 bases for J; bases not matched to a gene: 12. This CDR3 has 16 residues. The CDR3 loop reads CASSPGGSGRRDEQFF. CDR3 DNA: TGTGCCAGCAGCCCCGGGGGTAGCGGGAGGAGGGATGAGCAGTTCTTC.

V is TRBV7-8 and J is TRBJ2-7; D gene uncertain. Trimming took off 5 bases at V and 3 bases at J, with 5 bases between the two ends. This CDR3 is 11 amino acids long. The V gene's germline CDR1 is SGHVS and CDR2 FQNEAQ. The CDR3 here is CASSLSYEQYF. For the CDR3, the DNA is TGTGCCAGCAGCCTCAGCTACGAGCAGTACTTC.

The CDR3 spells CASSIVVGTGGNQPQHF. CDR3 in DNA: TGTGCCAGTAGTATAGTGGTGGGGACAGGGGGGAATCAGCCCCAGCATTTT. The genes are TRBV19 and TRBJ1-5; TRBD1 agrees at 11 bases. This CDR3 region has 17 residues. Trimming removed 1 base from V and 4 bases from J; junction bases left unmatched: 6. Germline CDR1 is LNHDA and CDR2 is SQIVND (reference sequence).

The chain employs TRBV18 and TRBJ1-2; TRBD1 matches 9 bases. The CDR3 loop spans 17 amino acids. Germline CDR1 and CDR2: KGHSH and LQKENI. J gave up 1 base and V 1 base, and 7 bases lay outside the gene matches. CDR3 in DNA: TGTGCCAGCTCACCACTTCGTCCGGGACAGGGTAACTATGGCTACACCTTC. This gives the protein CASSPLRPGQGNYGYTF.

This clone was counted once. CDR3 bases: TGTGCCAGTAGTATAGTAGCGGGGGTCTCAGATACGCAGTATTTT. Its translation: CASSIVAGVSDTQYF. This chain joins TRBV19 and TRBJ2-3; 9 bases match TRBD2. After removal of 1 base from V and 4 bases from J, the junction contained 3 bases not matched to a gene. The germline V gene encodes CDR1 LNHDA and CDR2 SQIVND (reference sequence). This CDR3 comprises 15 residues.

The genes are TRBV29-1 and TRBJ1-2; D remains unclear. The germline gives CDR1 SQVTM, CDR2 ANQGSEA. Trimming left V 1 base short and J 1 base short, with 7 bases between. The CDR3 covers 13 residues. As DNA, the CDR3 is TGCAGCGTTGAAGGAGGCAGTAACTATGGCTACACCTTC. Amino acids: CSVEGGSNYGYTF.

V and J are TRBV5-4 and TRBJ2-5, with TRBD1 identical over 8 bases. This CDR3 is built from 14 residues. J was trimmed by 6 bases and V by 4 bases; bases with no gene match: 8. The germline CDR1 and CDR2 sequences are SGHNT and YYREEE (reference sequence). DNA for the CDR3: TGTGCCAGCAGCCTCCGACAGGGGAAGAAGACCCAGTACTTC. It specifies CASSLRQGKKTQYF.